This T cell receptor (beta chain) was sequenced during a study of beta chain features in type 1 diabetes. Study-wide points: Type 1 diabetes patients showed fewer insertions and more deletions at VDJ junctions.

CDR1 and CDR2 (germline): SGHTA, FQGNSA. V dropped 1 base and J dropped 8 bases, with 12 bases sitting between them. The length of the CDR3 is 15 residues. Expressed TCRB transcripts were sequenced because the isolated RNA had all been reverse transcribed beforehand. The data were produced by immunoSEQ multiplex PCR, yet TCRdb's version contains in-frame clones alone and is incomplete. The repertoire holds hundreds of thousands of clones, with more than 11% as singletons. Note on this clone: Antigen unknown.

The chain employs TRBV7-2 and TRBJ1-6; TRBD1 might be the D (6 bases). The clonotype originates from a man aged 30-40 years in good health. The sample consisted of naive CD4+ T cells from blood. CDR3 DNA: TGTGCCAGCAGCTTAGTGGCAGGGGCGGATTCACCCCTCCACTTT. This encodes CASSLVAGADSPLHF.